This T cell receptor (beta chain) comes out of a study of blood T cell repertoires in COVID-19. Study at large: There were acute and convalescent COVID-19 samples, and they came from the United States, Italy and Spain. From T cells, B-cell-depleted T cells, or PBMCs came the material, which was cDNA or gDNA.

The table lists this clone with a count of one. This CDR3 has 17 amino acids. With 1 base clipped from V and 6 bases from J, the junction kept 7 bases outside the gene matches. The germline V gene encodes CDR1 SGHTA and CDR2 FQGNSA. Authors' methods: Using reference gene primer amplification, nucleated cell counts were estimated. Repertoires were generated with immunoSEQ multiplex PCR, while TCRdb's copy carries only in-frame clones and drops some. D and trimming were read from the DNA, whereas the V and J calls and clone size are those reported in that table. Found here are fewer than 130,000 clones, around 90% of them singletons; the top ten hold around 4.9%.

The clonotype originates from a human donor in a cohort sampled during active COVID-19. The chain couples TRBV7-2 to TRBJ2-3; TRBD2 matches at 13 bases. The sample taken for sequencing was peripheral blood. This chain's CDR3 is CASSLELAGGLGDTQYF. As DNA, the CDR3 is TGTGCCAGCAGCTTAGAACTAGCGGGAGGGTTAGGGGATACGCAGTATTTT.